This T cell receptor beta chain emerged from a study of regulatory T cells in long-lasting Graves disease. HTBI primers from iRepertoire and Arm-PCR of CDR3 regions yielded the TCR beta libraries. TCRdb re-analysed the multiplex PCR reads in MiXCR, keeping a single row per CDR3 protein. This sample has more than 650,000 distinct CDR3 sequences, with about 32% found just once. Trimming cost V 4 bases and J 2 bases, with 8 bases left between them. This CDR3 contains 12 residues. The V gene's germline CDR1 is DFQATT and CDR2 SNEGSKA (reference sequence). The sample's time point: persistent/refractory GD, antithyroid drugs over 5 years with positive TRAb. RNA extracted from PBMCs served as the sequencing template. Graves' disease was diagnosed by American Thyroid Association guidelines.

The origin of this receptor is a female donor with Graves disease. The V call is TRBV20-1, the J call TRBJ1-1, with a possible D match to TRBD1 (6 bases). The sample in question was peripheral blood mononuclear cells (PBMCs), obtained when the disease was refractory, from a patient treated with antithyroid drugs. This CDR3 reads CSAIQGNTEAFF. DNA of the CDR3: TGCAGTGCTATACAGGGCAACACTGAAGCTTTCTTT.